The 11 T cell receptor beta chains presented below share a single source sample, sequenced in a study of shared clonotypes between healthy human individuals. The repertoire was sequenced with immunoSEQ multiplex PCR; TCRdb's copy has only in-frame clones and lacks some. The sample records 650,000 to 750,000 clones, less than 80% being singletons. Source material: memory CD4+ T cells sorted from blood. Subset indicated: CD45RA-negative fraction. The receptors stem from a woman younger than 45 in good health.

This clone showed up just a few times. The rearrangement uses TRBV7-6 and TRBJ2-3; perhaps TRBD1 as D (6 bases). The CDR3 totals 14 residues. The germline gives CDR1 SGHVS, CDR2 FNYEAQ. V shed 2 bases and J shed 6 bases, with 12 bases lying between them. The CDR3 DNA sequence: TGTGCCAGCAGCTTATCGGCAGGGGTTGATACGCAGTATTTT. Translating it yields CASSLSAGVDTQYF. Variable domain in full (rest from reference TRBV7-6 and TRBJ2-3): GAGVSQSPRYKVTKRGQDVALRCDPISGHVSLYWYRQALGQGPEFLTYFNYEAQQDKSGLPNDRFSAERPEGSISTLTIQRTEQRDSAMYRCASSLSAGVDTQYFGPGTRLTVL.

About this clone: The identical CDR3 is also encoded by other nucleotide sequences in the sample. The chain recombines TRBV5-1 with TRBJ2-7, with TRBD1 matching over 7 bases. Germline V lookup: CDR1 SGHRS, CDR2 YFSETQ. This CDR3 region has 14 residues. With V trimmed by 0 bases and J by 3 bases, 3 bases remained unmatched. In nucleotides, the CDR3 is TGCGCCAGCAGCTTGGCGGGACAGAACTACGAGCAGTACTTC. It translates to CASSLAGQNYEQYF.

This chain connects TRBV7-9 to TRBJ2-2; TRBD1 agrees at 7 bases. Germline loops: CDR1 SEHNR, CDR2 FQNEAQ (reference sequence). The CDR3 has 15 amino acids. V shed 3 bases, J shed 2 bases, and the junction held 3 bases outside the gene matches. The CDR3 here is CASSLTGHNTGELFF. For the CDR3, the DNA is TGTGCCAGCAGCTTGACAGGGCATAACACCGGGGAGCTGTTTTTT.

The J gene is TRBJ2-7, the V gene TRBV14; D not certain. The germline V gene has CDR1 SGHDN and CDR2 FVKESK. The V gene lost 3 bases and the J gene lost 6 bases, with 15 bases spanning the gap. This CDR3 has 14 residues. DNA of the CDR3: TGTGCCAGCAGCCAGCAGGTTGGATCCACCGAGCAGTACTTC. It translates to CASSQQVGSTEQYF.

This clone was counted a few times. V is TRBV6-6 and J is TRBJ1-2; a weak D match, TRBD1 (6 bases). The germline V and J ends were trimmed by 4 bases and 0 bases, with 15 bases remaining between them. The CDR3 has 16 amino acids. Germline V CDR1 and CDR2: MNHNY, SVGAGI (reference sequence). The CDR3 sequence is CASSSTTGQSNYGYTF. The CDR3 coding sequence is TGTGCCAGCAGTTCCACCACAGGGCAATCTAACTATGGCTACACCTTC.

The gene calls are TRBV11-2 and TRBJ1-3; the D is unclear. Germline CDR1 reads SGHAT; CDR2 reads FQNNGV. This CDR3 is built from 13 residues. V was pared by 0 bases and J by 5 bases, with 5 bases between. CDR3 amino acids: CASSLEGRNTIYF. The CDR3 DNA follows: TGTGCCAGCAGCTTAGAGGGTAGAAACACCATATATTTT.

The chain carries TRBV19 and TRBJ2-2; 10 bases map to TRBD1. The CDR3 has 18 residues. The junction had 12 bases not matched to a gene; V was cut back by 4 bases and J by 4 bases. Germline V gene data show CDR1 as LNHDA and CDR2 as SQIVND (reference sequence). CDR3 sequence: CASSTRGTGVFSTGELFF. CDR3 sequence (DNA): TGTGCCAGTAGTACCAGAGGGACAGGGGTATTTAGCACCGGGGAGCTGTTTTTT.

The chain carries TRBV7-9 and TRBJ1-3; no firm D call. Between the trimmed V and J ends, which lost 5 bases and 2 bases, there was a span of 13 bases. CDR1 and CDR2 from the germline V gene are SEHNR and FQNEAQ (reference sequence). The length of the CDR3 is 15 residues. CDR3 sequence reads: CASSPRTAAGNTIYF. CDR3 nucleotides: TGTGCCAGCAGCCCACGGACCGCGGCTGGAAACACCATATATTTT.

This clone appeared once. The chain carries TRBV5-4 and TRBJ2-7; 12 nucleotides align to TRBD2. Germline V gene sequence: CDR1 SGHNT, CDR2 YYREEE (reference sequence). V lost 3 bases and J lost 7; bases outside the gene matches: 8. CDR3 size: 15 residues. The chain's CDR3 is CASSSPGLAGFEQYF. In DNA form, the CDR3 reads TGTGCCAGCAGCTCCCCGGGACTAGCGGGCTTTGAGCAGTACTTC.

The chain carries TRBV7-8 and TRBJ2-7, with 11 nucleotides matching TRBD2. The germline gives CDR1 SGHVS, CDR2 FQNEAQ. Losses at the gene ends were 5 bases for V and 0 bases for J; bases not matched to a gene: 3. CDR3 length: 15 residues. The CDR3, as DNA: TGTGCCAGCAGCGGAACTAGCGGGAGCTCCTACGAGCAGTACTTC. This translates into CASSGTSGSSYEQYF.

The J gene is TRBJ1-1, the V gene TRBV6-5; no reliable D call. Trimming shortened V by 6 bases and J by 5 bases, and 16 bases separated the two germline ends. This CDR3 is 14 amino acids long. CDR1 is MNHEY, CDR2 SVGAGI, per germline. CDR3 region: CASSKQNERTEAFF. The CDR3 nucleotides read TGTGCCAGCAGCAAACAAAACGAACGGACTGAAGCTTTCTTT.